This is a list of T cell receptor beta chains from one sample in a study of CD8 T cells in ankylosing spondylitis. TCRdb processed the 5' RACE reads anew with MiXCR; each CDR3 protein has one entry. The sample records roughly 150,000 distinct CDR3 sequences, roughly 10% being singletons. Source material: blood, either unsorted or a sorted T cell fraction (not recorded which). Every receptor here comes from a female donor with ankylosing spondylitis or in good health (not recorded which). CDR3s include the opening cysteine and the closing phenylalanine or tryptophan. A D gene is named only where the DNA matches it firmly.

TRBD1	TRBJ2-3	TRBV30	CAFRQGRTDTQYF
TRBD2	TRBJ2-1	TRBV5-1	CASSPQAGGEEQFF
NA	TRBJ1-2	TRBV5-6	CASSRSTSALYGYTF
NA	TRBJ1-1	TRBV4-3	CASSQVGQRTEAFF
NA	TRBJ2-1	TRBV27	CASSLGASAEQFF
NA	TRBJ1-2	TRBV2	CASDGEYGYTF
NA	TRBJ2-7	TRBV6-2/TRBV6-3	CASTKSAGTVYEQYF
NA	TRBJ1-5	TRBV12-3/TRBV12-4	CASNGGSQPQHF
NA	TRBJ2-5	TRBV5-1	CASSQIDMTRETQYF
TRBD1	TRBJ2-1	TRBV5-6	CASSLVLWDRSSYNEQFF
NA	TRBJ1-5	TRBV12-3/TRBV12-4	CASSFGGGAGQPQHF
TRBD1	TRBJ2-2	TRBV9	CASSPRTGANTGELFF
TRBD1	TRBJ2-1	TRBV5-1	CASSLRGQGYNEQFF
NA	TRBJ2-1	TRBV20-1	CSARAEVYEQFF
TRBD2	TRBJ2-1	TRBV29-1	CSVEGNLGTSGYNEQFF
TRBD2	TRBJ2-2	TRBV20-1	CSAWSGRATGELFF
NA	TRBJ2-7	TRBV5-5	CASSPTSGIHEQYF
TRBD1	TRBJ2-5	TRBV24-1	CATSGQGKTQYF
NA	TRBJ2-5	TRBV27	CASSPGISQETQYF
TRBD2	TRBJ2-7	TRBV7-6	CASSLAGARGEQYF
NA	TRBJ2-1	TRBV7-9	CASSLANGLYDEQFF
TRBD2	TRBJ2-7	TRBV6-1	CASSPLAGGQYEQYF
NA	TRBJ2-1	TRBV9	CASSPRENEQFF
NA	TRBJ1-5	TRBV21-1	CASSKGAGIQPQHF
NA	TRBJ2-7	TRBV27	CASSLSPSLSSYEQYF
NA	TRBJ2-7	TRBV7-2	CASSLGGIGYEQYF
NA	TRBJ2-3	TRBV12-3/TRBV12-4	CASRDGTGTDTQYF
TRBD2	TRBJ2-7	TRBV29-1	CSVEQNSGGYEQYF
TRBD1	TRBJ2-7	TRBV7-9	CASSFPGGNPTRYEQYF
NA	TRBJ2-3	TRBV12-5	CASGSADTQYF
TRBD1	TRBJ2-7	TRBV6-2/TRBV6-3	CASSYSSRGRTYEQYF
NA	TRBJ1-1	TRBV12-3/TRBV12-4	CASTSDRIGDTEAFF
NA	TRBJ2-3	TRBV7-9	CASSFFQLEDTQYF
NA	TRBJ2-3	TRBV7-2	CASSSPGQSDTQYF
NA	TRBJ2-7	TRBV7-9	CASSFTTGRGEQYF
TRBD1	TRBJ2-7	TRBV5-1	CASSTGTGDYEQYF
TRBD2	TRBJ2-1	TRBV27	CATRGGRALNEQFF
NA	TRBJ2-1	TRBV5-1	CASRTGHPNNEQFF
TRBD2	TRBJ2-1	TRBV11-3	CASSLSAGDHNEQFF
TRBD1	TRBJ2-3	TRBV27	CASYRGTGVPDTQYF
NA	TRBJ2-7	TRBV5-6	CASSRQAGHEQYF
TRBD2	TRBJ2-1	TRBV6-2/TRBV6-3	CASSYGGLAGGFFYNEQFF
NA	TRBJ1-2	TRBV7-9	CASSSDRSRSYGYTF
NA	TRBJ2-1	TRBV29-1	CSALGSYNEQFF
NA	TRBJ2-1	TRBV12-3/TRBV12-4	CASRGGTNRGNEQFF
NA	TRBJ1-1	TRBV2	CASSELAGANTEAFF
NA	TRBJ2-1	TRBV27	CASSFGSLNGQFF
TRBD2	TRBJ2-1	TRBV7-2	CASSLMSGSDNEQFF
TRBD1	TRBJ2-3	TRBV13	CASSHRGTSTDTQYF
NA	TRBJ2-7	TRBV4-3	CASSQETGRMDEQYF